The 2 T cell receptor beta chains given below trace back to one sample, sequenced in a study of blood T cell repertoires in COVID-19. Repertoires were generated with immunoSEQ multiplex PCR, while TCRdb's copy carries only in-frame clones and drops some. Among about 120,000 clones, 86% were seen once, and the ten largest hold about 4.5%. Sequencing was performed on peripheral blood. The receptors here all came from a man aged 35 to 55 with acute or convalescent COVID-19.

The chain joins TRBV7-6 to TRBJ2-7; D perhaps matches TRBD1 (6 bases). This CDR3 region has 14 residues. Trimming took off 5 bases at V and 2 bases at J, with 13 bases between the two ends. Germline-derived CDR1 and CDR2 are SGHVS and FNYEAQ. The CDR3 sequence is CASSRGQSTYEQYF. The CDR3 coding sequence is TGTGCCAGCAGCCGTGGACAGAGTACCTACGAGCAGTACTTC.

The chain is built from TRBV30 and TRBJ2-5; 8 bases are a match to TRBD2. This CDR3 is built from 15 residues. The V gene's germline CDR1 is GTSNPN and CDR2 SVGIG (reference sequence). J lost 4 bases, V lost 2 bases, and 9 bases had no gene match. CDR3 in amino acids: CAWSPGLGHIETQYF. DNA of the CDR3: TGTGCCTGGAGTCCGGGACTAGGCCATATAGAGACCCAGTACTTC.